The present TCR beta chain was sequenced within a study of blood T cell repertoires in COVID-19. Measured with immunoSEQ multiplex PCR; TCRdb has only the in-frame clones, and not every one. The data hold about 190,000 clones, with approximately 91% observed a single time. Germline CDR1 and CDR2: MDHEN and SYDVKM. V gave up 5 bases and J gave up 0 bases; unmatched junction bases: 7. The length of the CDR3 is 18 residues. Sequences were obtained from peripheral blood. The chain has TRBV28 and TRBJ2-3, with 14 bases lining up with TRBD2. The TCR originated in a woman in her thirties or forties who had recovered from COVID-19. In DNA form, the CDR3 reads TGTGCCAGCAGTCTCCATCGGACTAGCGGGGGGAGCACAGATACGCAGTATTTT. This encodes CASSLHRTSGGSTDTQYF.